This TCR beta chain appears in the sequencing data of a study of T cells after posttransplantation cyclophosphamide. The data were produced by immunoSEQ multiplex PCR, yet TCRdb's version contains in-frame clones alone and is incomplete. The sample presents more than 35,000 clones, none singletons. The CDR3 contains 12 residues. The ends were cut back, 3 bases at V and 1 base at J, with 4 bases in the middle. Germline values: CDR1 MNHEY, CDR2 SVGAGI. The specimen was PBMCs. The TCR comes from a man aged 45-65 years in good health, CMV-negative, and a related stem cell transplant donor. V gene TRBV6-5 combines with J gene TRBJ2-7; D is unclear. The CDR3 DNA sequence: TGTGCCAGCAGTTATCGGTCCTACGAGCAGTACTTC. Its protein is CASSYRSYEQYF.